The present entry profiles one TCR beta chain with its context. V was pared by 0 bases and J by 4 bases, with 10 bases between. CDR3 length: 14 amino acids. CDR1 SGHRS and CDR2 YFSETQ come from the germline V gene. The sample is drawn from a study of OX40 agonist ivuxolimab in advanced cancers. Only in-frame clones appear in the TCRdb table, and some are missing; sequencing was by immunoSEQ multiplex PCR. Seen here are some 80,000 clones, around four fifths observed once, and the top ten hold 20% to 25%. The sequences come from CD4+ or CD8+ T cells sorted from blood, collected in a trial of the OX40 agonist ivuxolimab. This rearrangement joins TRBV5-1 to TRBJ1-2, with no clear D. This TCR was sampled from an adult with an advanced solid tumor such as melanoma, head and neck, liver or kidney cancer. The chain's CDR3 is CASSLEASGYGYTF. For the CDR3, the DNA is TGCGCCAGCAGCTTGGAAGCAAGTGGCTATGGCTACACCTTC.